This T cell receptor (beta chain) appears in the sequencing data of a study of blood T cell repertoires in COVID-19 (TCRdb year 2020). At the level of the whole study: Samples from collaborators originated in the United States, Italy and Spain and spanned both the acute and convalescent phases of COVID-19. The prospective study material was composed of cDNA or gDNA derived from T cells, B-cell-depleted T cells, or PBMCs. Deeply sampled blood TCRbeta repertoires from subjects exposed to, actively infected with, or recovered from COVID-19 were included in the dataset. A freely available public database, intended as a resource for researchers studying the immune response to SARS-CoV-2, is where the repertoires were released. The samples were drawn from two sources: the first 160 participants of the ongoing ImmuneRACE study, and some 1,300 subjects contributed by 6 global collaborators. A de-identified subject ID, COVID-19 status, age in years and sex were almost always included in the sample metadata. Where available, HLA class I and class II types were taken from metadata supplied by the sample provider and were not determined by assay-based typing. Beyond this particular receptor, the publication reports: Clinical and demographic metadata were provided uncurated, with the amount varying by source and participant.

Details on this clone: Its antigen remains undetermined. No per-base quality is available; no much larger clone lies one base away.

Participants in the prospective study were enrolled through a virtual design, were aged roughly 18 to 90 years, and lived in about two dozen United States geographic areas. To assign participants to cohorts, the prospective study relied on clinical history that participants themselves reported in a screening survey and a study questionnaire. Exposed participants were defined as having been in contact with someone with a PCR-confirmed or clinician-diagnosed COVID-19 case within 2 weeks of study entry. Mobile phlebotomists in the prospective study collected whole blood, serum and a nasopharyngeal or oropharyngeal swab from every participant. Participants in the prospective study had the option to provide additional blood draws and questionnaires over a roughly two-month period. Before DNA extraction, prospective study blood samples were shipped either frozen or at room temperature. Based on the germline V gene, the CDR1 and CDR2 sequences are SGHTA and FQGNSA. V drops 1 base and J drops 11 bases, leaving 17 bases in between. Including cysteine and phenylalanine, the CDR3 has 14 amino acids. CDR3 DNA is the only sequence kept; it has 42 bases, read in frame from the first base.

TCRbeta CDR3 regions were amplified from genomic DNA by means of the immunoSEQ Assay, a bias-controlled multiplex PCR. The authors processed their data as follows. The number of nucleated cells in each sample was estimated from the amplification of reference gene primers within the assay. Sequence reads were collapsed and filtered to measure the absolute abundance of every unique TCRbeta CDR3 rearrangement. For each sample, productive Simpson clonality was calculated by taking the square root of Simpson's diversity index across productive rearrangements. TCRdb limited this immuneACCESS table to in-frame rearrangements with V and J called. A share of clones is missing; checked studies link under half to unresolved V genes, and the rest is unexplained. The V and J calls and clone size are taken from that table; D and trimming were inferred from the DNA. This sample is represented by around 160,000 clones; 65% to 85% of them were singletons. Jointly, the top ten make up roughly 5.7% of the sample.

This receptor was obtained from a woman aged 45-59 years who had been exposed to COVID-19. Sequencing used PBMCs or T cells enriched from blood (not recorded which). In this chain, TRBV7-2 is recombined with TRBJ2-5, and the D gene may be TRBD1, 6 bases matching. The CDR3: CASSLVRRGQGQYF. Here is the DNA: TGTGCCAGCAGCTTAGTTCGCAGGGGCCAGGGACAGTACTTC.